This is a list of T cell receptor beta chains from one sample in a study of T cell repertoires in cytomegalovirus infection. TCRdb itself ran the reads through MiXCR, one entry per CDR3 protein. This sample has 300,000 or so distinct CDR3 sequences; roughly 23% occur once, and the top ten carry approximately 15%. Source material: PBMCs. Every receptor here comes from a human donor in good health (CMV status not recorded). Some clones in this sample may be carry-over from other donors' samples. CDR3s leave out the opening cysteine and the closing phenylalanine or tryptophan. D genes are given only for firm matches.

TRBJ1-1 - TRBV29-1 SVGKGAEAF
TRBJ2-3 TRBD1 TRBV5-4 ASSLQGSDTQY
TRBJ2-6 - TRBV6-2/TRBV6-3 ASRGESRANVLT
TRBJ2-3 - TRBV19 ASRVMAASTDTQY
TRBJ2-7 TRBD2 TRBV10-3 AIGQSGISYEQY
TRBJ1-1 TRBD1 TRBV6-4 ASSVDRVTPEAF
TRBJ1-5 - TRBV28 ASSLFRGRDSNQPQH
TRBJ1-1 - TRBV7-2 ASSSQVNTEAF
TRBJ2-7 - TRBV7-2 ASRLSDGGYGDVPGEQY
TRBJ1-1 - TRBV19 ASSATGMNTEAF
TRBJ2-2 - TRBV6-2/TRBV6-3 ASSYQGVANTGELF
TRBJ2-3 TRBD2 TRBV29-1 SVVGGLDTQY
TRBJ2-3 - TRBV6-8 ASSTPAPWDTQY
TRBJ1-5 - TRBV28 ASSIQGRPGPQH
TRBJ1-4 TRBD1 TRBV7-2 ASGASGGVNEKLF
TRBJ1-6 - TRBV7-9 ASSGGQNSPLH
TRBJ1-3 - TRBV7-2 ASRDQGTSTGNTIY
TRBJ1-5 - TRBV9 ASSAGGYGQPQH
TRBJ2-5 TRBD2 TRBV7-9 ASSSTSGLAVQETQY
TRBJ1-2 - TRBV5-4 ASSLRAANYGYT
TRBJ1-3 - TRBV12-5 ASGGASGNTIY
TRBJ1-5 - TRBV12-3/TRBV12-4 ASSLEPNSNQPQH
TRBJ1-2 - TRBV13 ASRSGEWGYT
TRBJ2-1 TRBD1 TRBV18 ASSPGAGTVNEQF
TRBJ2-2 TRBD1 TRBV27 ASSLRDRGYPGELF
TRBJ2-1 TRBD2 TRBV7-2 ASSLRLAGNEQF
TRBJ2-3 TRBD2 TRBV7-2 ASRPPGLDTDTQY
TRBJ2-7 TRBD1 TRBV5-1 ASSWGDRSTYEQY
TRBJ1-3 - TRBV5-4 ASTVGPQGPSGNTIY
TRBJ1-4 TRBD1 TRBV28 ASRGDRLNEKLF
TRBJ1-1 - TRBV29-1 SVARDGSTEAF
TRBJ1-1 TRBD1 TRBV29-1 SVGTGDSTEAF
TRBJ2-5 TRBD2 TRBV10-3 AISGLAGAETQY
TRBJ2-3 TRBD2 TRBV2 ASSTSSGSTDTQY
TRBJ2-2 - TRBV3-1 ASSQDLLGASGELF
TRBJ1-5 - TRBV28 ATPGYPGQPQH
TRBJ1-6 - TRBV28 ASSLSRESPLH
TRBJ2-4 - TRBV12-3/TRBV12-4 ASSLAGEVNIQY
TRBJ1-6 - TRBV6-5 ASSYEPAIDSPLH
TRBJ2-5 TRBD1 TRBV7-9 ASSLGDRGRKTQY